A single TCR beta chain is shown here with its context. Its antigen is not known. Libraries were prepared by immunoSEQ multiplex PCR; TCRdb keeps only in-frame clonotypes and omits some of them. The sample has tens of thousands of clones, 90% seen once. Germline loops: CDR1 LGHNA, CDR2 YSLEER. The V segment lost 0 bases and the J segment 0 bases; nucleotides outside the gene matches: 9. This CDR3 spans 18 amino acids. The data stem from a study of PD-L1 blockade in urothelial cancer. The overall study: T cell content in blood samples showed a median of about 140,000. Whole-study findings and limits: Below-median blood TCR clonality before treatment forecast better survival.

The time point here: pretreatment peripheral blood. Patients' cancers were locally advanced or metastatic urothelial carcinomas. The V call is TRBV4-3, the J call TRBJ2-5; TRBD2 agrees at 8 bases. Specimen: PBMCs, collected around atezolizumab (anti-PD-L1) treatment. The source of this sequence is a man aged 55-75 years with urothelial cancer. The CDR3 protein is CASSQEAGASGYQETQYF. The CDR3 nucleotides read TGCGCCAGCAGCCAAGAAGCGGGTGCTAGCGGGTACCAAGAGACCCAGTACTTC.